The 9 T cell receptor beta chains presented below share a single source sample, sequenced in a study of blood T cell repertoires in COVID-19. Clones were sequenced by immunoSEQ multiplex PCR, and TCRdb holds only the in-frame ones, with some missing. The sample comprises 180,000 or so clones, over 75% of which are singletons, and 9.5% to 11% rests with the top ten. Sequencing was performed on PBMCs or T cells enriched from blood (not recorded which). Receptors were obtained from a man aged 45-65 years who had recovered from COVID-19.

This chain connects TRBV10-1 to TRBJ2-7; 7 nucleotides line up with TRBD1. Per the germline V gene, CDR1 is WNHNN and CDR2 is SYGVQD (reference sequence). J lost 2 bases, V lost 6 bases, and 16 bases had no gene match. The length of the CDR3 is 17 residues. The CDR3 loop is CASSRDSSSLGTYEQYF. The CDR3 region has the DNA TGCGCCAGCAGCCGGGACAGCTCTTCCTTAGGCACCTACGAGCAGTACTTC.

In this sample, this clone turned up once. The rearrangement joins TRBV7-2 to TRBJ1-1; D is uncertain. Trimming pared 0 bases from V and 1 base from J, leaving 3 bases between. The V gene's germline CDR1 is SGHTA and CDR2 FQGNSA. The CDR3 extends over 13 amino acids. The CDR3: CASSLAKNTEAFF. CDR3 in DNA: TGTGCCAGCAGCTTAGCCAAGAACACTGAAGCTTTCTTT.

The CDR3 bases are TGTGCCAGCAGCCCCACCGGGACTGCAAACTATGGCTACACCTTC. The encoded protein is CASSPTGTANYGYTF. The chain carries TRBV6-5 and TRBJ1-2; tentatively, D is TRBD1 (5 bases). In germline, CDR1 is MNHEY, CDR2 SVGAGI. The V end was cut by 6 bases, the J end by 2 bases, with 16 bases between. The CDR3 consists of 15 residues.

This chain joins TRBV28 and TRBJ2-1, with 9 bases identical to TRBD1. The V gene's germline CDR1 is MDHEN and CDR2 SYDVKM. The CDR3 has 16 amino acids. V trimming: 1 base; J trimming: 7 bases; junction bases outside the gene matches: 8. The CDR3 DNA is TGTGCCAGCAGTTTATTGGGGACAGGGACCTCAAATGAGCAGTTCTTC. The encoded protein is CASSLLGTGTSNEQFF.

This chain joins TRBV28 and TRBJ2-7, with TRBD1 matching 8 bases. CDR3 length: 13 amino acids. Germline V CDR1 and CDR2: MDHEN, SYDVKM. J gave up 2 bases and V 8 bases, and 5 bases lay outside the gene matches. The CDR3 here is CASGWTGPYEQYF. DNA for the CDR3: TGTGCCAGCGGGTGGACAGGGCCCTACGAGCAGTACTTC.

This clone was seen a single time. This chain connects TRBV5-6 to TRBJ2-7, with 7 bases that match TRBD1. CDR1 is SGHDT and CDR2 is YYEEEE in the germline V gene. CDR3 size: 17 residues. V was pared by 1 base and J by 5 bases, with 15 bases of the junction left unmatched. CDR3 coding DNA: TGTGCCAGCAGCTTGACCGCAGGGGGAGACTTACGACACGAGCAGTACTTC. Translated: CASSLTAGGDLRHEQYF.

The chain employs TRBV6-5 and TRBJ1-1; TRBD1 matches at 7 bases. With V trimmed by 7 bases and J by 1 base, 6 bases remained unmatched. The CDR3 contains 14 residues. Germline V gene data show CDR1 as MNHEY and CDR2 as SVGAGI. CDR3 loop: CASTPGQRNTEAFF. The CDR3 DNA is TGTGCCAGCACCCCGGGACAGAGGAACACTGAAGCTTTCTTT.

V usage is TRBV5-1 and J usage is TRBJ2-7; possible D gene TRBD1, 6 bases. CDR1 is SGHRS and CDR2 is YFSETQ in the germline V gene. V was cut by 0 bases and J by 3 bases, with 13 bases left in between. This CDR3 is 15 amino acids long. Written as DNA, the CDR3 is TGCGCCAGCAGCTTGGAAGGGGGAGTACTCTACGAGCAGTACTTC. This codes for CASSLEGGVLYEQYF. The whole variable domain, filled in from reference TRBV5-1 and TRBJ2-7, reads KAGVTQTPRYLIKTRGQQVTLSCSPISGHRSVSWYQQTPGQGLQFLFEYFSETQRNKGNFPGRFSGRQFSNSRSEMNVSTLELGDSALYLCASSLEGGVLYEQYFGPGTRLTVT.

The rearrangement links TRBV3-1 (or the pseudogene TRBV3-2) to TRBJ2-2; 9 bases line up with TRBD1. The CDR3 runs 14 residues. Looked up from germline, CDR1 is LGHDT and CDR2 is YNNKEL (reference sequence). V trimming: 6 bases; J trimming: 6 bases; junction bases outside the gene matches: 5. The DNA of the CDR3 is TGTGCCAGCAGACAGGGGGCTTGGTCCGGGGAGCTGTTTTTT. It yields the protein CASRQGAWSGELFF.